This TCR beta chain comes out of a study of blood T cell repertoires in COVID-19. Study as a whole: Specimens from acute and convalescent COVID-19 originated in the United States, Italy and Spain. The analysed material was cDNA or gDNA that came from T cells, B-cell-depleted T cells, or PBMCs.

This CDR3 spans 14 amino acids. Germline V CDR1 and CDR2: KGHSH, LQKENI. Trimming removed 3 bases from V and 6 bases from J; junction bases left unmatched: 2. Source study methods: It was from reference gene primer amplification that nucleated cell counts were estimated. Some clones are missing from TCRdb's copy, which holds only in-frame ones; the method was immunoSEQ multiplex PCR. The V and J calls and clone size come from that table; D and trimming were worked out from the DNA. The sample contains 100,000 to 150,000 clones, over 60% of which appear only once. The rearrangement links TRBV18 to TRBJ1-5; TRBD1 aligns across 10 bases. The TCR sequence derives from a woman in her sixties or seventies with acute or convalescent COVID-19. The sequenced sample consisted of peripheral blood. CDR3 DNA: TGTGCCAGCTCACCCGACAGGGGGCTTCAGCCCCAGCATTTT. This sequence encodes CASSPDRGLQPQHF.